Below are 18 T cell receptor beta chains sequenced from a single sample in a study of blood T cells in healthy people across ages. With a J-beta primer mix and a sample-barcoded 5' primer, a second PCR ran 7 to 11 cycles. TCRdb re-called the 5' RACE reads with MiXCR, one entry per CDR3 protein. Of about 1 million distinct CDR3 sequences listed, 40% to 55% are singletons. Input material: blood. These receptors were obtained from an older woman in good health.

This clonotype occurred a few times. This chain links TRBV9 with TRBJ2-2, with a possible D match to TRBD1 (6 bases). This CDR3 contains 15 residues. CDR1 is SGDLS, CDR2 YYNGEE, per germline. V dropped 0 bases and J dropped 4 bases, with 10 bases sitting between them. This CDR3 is CASSVARGGTGELFF. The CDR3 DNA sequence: TGTGCCAGCAGCGTAGCAAGAGGGGGCACCGGGGAGCTGTTTTTT.

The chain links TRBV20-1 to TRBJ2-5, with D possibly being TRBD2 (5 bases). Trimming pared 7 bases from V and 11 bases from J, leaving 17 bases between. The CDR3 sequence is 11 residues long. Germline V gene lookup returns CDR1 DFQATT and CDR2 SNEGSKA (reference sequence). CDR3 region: CSVKRYNEQYF. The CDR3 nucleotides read TGCAGTGTGAAGCGGTACAATGAGCAGTACTTC.

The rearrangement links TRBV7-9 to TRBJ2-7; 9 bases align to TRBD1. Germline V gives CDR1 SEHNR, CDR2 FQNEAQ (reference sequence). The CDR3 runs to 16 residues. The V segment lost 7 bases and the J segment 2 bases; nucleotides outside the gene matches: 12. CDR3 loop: CASTGTGPTRAYEQYF. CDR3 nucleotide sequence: TGTGCCAGCACCGGGACAGGGCCTACTCGAGCCTACGAGCAGTACTTC.

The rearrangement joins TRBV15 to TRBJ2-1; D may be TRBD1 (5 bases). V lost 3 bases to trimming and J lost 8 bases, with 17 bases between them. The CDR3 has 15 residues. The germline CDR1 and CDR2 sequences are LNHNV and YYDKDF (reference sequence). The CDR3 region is CATSSRRGGAHEQFF. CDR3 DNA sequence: TGTGCCACCAGCAGCCGACGCGGTGGGGCACATGAGCAGTTCTTC.

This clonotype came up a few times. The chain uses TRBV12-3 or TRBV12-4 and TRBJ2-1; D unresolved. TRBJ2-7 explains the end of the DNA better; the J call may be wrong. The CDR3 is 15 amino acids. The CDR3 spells CASRSSQSSYNEQYF. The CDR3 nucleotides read TGTGCCAGCAGGTCCAGTCAGAGCTCCTACAATGAGCAGTACTTC.

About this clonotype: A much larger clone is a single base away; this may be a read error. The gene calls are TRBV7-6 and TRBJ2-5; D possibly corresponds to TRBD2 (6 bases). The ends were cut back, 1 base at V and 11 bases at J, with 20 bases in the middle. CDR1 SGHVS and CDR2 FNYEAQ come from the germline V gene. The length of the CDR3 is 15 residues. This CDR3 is CASSLEGGNSYGQYF. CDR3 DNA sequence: TGTGCCAGCAGCTTAGAAGGCGGGAACTCCTACGGGCAGTACTTC.

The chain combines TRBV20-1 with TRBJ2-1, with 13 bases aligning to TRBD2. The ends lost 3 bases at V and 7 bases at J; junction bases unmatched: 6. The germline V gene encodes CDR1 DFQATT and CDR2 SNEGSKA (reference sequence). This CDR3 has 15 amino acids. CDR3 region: CSASGGLAGMNEQFF. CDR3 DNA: TGCAGTGCTAGTGGGGGACTAGCGGGAATGAATGAGCAGTTCTTC.

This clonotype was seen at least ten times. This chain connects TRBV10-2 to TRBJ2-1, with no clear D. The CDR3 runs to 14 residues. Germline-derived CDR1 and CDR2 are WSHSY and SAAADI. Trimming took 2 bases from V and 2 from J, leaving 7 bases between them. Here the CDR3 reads CASSEQVTYNEQFF. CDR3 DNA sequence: TGCGCCAGCAGTGAGCAGGTAACCTACAATGAGCAGTTCTTC.

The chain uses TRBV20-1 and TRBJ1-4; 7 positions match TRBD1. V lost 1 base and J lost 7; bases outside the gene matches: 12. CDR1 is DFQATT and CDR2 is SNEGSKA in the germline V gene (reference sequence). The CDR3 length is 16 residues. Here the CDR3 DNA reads TGCAGTGCTAGAGGAAACTTACAGGGGTCTGGTGAAAAACTGTTTTTT. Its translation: CSARGNLQGSGEKLFF.

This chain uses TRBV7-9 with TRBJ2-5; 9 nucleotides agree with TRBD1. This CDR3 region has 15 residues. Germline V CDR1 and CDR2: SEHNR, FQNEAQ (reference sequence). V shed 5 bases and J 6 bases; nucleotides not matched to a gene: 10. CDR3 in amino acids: CASSTEGQGLKTQYF. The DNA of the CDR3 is TGTGCCAGCAGCACAGAAGGACAGGGGTTAAAGACCCAGTACTTC.

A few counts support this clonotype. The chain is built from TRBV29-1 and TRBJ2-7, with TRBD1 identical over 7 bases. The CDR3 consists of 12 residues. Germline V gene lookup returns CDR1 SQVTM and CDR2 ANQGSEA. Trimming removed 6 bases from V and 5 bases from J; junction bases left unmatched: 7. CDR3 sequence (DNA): TGCAGCGTCGCGGACAGGAGCAACGAGCAGTACTTC. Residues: CSVADRSNEQYF.

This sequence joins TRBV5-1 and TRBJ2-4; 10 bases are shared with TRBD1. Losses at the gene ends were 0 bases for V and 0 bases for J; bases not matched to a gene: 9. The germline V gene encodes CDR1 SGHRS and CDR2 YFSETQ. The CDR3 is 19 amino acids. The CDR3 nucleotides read TGCGCCAGCAGCTTGGTGGGGACAGGGGACTTTCGAGCCAAAAACATTCAGTACTTC. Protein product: CASSLVGTGDFRAKNIQYF.

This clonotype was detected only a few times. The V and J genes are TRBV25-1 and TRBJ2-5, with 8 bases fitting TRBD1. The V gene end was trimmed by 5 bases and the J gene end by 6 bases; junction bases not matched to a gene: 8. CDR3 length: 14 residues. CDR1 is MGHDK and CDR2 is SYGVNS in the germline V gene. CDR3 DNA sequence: TGTGCCAGCAGTACTACCGGACAGGGAAAGACCCAGTACTTC. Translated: CASSTTGQGKTQYF.

The CDR3 loop reads CASSRYEGGYGYTF. CDR3 sequence (DNA): TGTGCCAGCAGCCGTTACGAGGGGGGCTATGGCTACACCTTC. The J gene is TRBJ1-2, the V gene TRBV12-3 or TRBV12-4; maybe TRBD1 (6 bases). CDR3 size: 14 residues. V was cut by 6 bases and J by 4 bases, with 15 bases left in between.

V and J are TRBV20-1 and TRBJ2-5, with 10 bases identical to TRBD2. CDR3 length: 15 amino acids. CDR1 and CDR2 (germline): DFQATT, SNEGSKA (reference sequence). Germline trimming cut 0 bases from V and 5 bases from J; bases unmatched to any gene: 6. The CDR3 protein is CSARDLAGGLETQYF. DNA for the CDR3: TGCAGTGCTAGAGATTTAGCGGGAGGTTTGGAGACCCAGTACTTC.

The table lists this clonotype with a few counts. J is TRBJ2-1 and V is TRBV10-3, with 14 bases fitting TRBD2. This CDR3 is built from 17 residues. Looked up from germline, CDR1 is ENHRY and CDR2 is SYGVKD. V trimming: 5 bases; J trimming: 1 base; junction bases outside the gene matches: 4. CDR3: CAISPGLAGGSYNEQFF. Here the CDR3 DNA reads TGTGCCATCAGTCCCGGACTAGCGGGAGGTTCCTACAATGAGCAGTTCTTC.

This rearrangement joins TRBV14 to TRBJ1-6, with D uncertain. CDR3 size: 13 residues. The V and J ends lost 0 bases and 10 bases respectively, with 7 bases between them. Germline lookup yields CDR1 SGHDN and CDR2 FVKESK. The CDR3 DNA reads TGTGCCAGCAGCCAAGATCCAAGGTCACCCCTCCACTTT. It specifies CASSQDPRSPLHF.

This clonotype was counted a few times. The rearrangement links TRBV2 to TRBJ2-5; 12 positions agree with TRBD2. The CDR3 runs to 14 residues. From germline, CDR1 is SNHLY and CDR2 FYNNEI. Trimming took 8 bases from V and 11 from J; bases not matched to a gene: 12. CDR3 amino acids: CASRASGRAHEQYF. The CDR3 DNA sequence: TGTGCCAGCCGGGCTAGCGGGAGGGCCCATGAGCAGTACTTC.